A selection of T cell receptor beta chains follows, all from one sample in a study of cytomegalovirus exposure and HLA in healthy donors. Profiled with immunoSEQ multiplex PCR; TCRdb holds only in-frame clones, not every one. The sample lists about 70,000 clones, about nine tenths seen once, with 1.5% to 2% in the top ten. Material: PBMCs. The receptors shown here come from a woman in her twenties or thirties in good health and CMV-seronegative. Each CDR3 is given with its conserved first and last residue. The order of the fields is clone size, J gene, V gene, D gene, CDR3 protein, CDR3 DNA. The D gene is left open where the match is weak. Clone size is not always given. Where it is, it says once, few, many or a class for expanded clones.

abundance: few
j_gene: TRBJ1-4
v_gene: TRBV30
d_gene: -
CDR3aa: CACERTNNEKLFF
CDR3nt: TGTGCCTGTGAACGGACAAACAATGAAAAACTGTTTTTT

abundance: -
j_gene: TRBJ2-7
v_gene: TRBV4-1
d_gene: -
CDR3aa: CASSQGGDPTEQYF
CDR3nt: TGCGCCAGCAGCCAAGGCGGGGATCCCACCGAGCAGTACTTC

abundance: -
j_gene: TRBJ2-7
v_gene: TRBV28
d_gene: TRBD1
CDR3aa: CASSLALTTGVSYEQYF
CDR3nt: TGTGCCAGCAGTTTGGCTCTAACGACAGGGGTATCCTACGAGCAGTACTTC

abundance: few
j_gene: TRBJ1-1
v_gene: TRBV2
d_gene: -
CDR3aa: CASGISGRGAFF
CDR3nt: TGTGCCAGCGGAATCTCAGGACGGGGGGCTTTCTTT

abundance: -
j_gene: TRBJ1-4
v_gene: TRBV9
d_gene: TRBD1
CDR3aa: CASSLRTGDEKLFF
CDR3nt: TGTGCCAGCAGCCTACGGACAGGGGATGAAAAACTGTTTTTT

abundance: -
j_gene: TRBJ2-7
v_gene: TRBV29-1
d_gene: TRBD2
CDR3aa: CSAGGGLSYEQYF
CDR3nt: TGCAGCGCTGGGGGGGGTCTTTCCTACGAGCAGTACTTC

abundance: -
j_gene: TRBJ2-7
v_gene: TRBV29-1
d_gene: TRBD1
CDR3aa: CSVEVGQPISSYEQYF
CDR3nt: TGCAGCGTTGAAGTGGGACAGCCTATTAGCTCCTACGAGCAGTACTTC

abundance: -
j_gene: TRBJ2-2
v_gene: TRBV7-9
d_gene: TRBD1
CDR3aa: CASSLTGQGNLGELFF
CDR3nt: TGTGCCAGCAGCTTAACGGGACAGGGCAACTTGGGGGAGCTGTTTTTT

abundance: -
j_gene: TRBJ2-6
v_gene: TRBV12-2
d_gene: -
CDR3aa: CASRLTGAPSGANVLTF
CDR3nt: TGTGCAAGTCGCTTAACGGGTGCCCCCTCTGGGGCCAACGTCCTGACTTTC

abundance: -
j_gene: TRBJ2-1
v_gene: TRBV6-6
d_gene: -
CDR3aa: CASSQTGSSYNEQFF
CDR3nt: TGTGCCAGCAGTCAAACTGGTAGCTCCTACAATGAGCAGTTCTTC

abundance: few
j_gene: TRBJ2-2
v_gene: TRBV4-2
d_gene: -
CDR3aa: CASSLTGLRAGELFF
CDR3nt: TGTGCCAGCAGCCTGACGGGACTCAGAGCCGGGGAGCTGTTTTTT

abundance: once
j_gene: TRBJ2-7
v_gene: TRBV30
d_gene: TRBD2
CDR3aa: CAWTPLAGGPGISEQYF
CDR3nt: TGTGCCTGGACCCCCCTAGCGGGAGGTCCGGGGATCTCCGAGCAGTACTTC

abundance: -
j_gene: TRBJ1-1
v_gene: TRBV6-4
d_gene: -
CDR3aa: CASSLDGNTEAFF
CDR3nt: TGTGCCAGCAGTCTAGACGGGAACACTGAAGCTTTCTTT

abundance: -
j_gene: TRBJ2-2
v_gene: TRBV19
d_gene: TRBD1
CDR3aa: CASSIDLMGTGTGELFF
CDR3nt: TGTGCCAGTAGTATAGATCTGATGGGGACAGGCACCGGGGAGCTGTTTTTT

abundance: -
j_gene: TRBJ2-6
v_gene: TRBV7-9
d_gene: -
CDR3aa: CASSPGFSGANVLTF
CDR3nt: TGTGCCAGCAGCCCGGGGTTCTCTGGGGCCAACGTCCTGACTTTC

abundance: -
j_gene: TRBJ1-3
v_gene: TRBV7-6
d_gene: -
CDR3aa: CASSPVLQGPGNTIYF
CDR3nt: TGTGCCAGCAGTCCAGTCCTCCAGGGGCCTGGAAACACCATATATTTT

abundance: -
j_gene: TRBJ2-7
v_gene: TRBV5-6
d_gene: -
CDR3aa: CASSLLNYEQYF
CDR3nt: TGTGCCAGCAGCTTACTCAATTACGAGCAGTACTTC

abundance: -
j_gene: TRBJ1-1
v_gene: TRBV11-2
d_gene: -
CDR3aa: CASSWVRGDANTEAFF
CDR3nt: TGTGCCAGCAGCTGGGTACGCGGAGACGCGAACACTGAAGCTTTCTTT

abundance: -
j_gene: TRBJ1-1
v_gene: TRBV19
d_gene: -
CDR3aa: CASSMGQMNTEAFF
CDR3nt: TGTGCCAGTAGTATGGGGCAGATGAACACTGAAGCTTTCTTT

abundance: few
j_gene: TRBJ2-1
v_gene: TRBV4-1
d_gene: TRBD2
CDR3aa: CASSPQGLAGGSYDEQFF
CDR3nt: TGCGCCAGCAGCCCTCAAGGGCTAGCGGGAGGTTCTTACGATGAGCAGTTCTTC

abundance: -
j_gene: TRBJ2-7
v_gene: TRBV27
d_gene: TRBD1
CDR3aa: CASSFGTGSGEQYF
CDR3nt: TGTGCCAGCAGTTTTGGGACAGGGTCGGGAGAGCAGTACTTC

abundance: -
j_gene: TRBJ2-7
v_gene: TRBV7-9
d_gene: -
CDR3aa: CASSSTTVSYEQYF
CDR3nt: TGTGCCAGCAGCTCGACGACTGTTTCCTACGAGCAGTACTTC

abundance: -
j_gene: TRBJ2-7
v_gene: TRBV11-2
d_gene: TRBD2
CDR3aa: CASSLNAGVLHEQYF
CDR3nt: TGTGCCAGCAGCTTAAACGCGGGAGTCCTCCACGAGCAGTACTTC

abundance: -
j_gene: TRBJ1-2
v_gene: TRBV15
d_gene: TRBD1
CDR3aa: CATSSLLGDRGDGYGYTF
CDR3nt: TGTGCCACCAGCAGTCTACTCGGGGACAGGGGTGACGGCTATGGCTACACCTTC

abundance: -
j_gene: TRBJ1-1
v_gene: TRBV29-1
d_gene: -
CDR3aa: CSVEGEGGTEAFF
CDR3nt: TGCAGCGTTGAGGGGGAAGGGGGCACTGAAGCTTTCTTT

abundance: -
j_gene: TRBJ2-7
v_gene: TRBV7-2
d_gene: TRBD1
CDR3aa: CASSFLTGSYEQYF
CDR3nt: TGTGCCAGCAGCTTTTTGACAGGGTCCTACGAGCAGTACTTC

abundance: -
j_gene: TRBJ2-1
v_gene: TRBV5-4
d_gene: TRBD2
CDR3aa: CASSSGLAGSYNEQFF
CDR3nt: TGTGCCAGCAGCTCCGGACTAGCGGGCTCATACAATGAGCAGTTCTTC

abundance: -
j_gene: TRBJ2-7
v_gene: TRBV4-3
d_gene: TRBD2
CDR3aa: CASSQGLAGGEQYF
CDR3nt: TGCGCCAGCAGCCAAGGACTAGCGGGAGGGGAGCAGTACTTC

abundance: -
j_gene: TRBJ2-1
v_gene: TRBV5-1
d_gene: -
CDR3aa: CASSLEASPYNEQFF
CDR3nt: TGCGCCAGCAGCTTGGAAGCTTCGCCCTACAATGAGCAGTTCTTC

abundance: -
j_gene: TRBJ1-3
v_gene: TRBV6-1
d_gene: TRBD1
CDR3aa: CASSNRGSAGNTIYF
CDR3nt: TGTGCCAGCAGTAACAGGGGATCGGCTGGAAACACCATATATTTT

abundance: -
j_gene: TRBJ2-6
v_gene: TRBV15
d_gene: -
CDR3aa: CATSTDGGSGANVLTF
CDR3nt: TGTGCCACCAGCACCGACGGAGGCTCTGGGGCCAACGTCCTGACTTTC

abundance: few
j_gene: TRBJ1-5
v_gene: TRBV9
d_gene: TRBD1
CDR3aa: CASSAQGSGQPQHF
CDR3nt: TGTGCCAGCAGCGCACAGGGGAGTGGACAGCCCCAGCATTTT

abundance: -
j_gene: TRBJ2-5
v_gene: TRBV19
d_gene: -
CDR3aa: CASSILQETQYF
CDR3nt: TGTGCCAGTAGTATCCTCCAAGAGACCCAGTACTTC

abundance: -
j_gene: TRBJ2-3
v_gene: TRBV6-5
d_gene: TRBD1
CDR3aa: CASSARQGGDTQYF
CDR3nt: TGTGCCAGCAGTGCCAGACAGGGGGGGGATACGCAGTATTTT

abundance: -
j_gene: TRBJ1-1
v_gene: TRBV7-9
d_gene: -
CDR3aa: CASSFQRDTEAFF
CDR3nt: TGTGCCAGCAGCTTTCAGCGGGACACTGAAGCTTTCTTT

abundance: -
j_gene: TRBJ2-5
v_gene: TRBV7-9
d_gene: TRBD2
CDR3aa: CASSLSGGRETQYF
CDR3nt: TGTGCCAGCAGCCTTAGCGGGGGGCGTGAGACCCAGTACTTC

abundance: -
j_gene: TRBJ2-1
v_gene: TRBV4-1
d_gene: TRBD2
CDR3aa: CASSLGGTSGRNEQFF
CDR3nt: TGCGCCAGCAGCCTTGGAGGGACTAGCGGGAGGAATGAGCAGTTCTTC

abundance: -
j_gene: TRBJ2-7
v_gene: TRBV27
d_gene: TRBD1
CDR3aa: CASSLSTGASYEQYF
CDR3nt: TGTGCCAGCAGTTTATCCACAGGGGCGTCCTACGAGCAGTACTTC